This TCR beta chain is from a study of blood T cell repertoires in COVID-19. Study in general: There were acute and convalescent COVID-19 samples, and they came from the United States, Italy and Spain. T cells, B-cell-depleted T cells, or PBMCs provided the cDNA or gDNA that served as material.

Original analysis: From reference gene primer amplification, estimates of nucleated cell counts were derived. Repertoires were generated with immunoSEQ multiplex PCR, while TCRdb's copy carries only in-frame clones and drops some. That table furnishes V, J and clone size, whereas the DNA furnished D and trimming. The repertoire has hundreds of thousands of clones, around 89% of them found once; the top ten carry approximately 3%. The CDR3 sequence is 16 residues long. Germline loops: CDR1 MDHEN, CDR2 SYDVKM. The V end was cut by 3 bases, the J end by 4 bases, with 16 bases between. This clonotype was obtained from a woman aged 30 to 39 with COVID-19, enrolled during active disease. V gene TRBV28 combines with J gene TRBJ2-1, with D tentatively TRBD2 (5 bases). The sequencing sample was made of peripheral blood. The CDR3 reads CASSFPTTTGYNEQFF. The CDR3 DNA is TGTGCCAGCAGTTTTCCGACGACTACTGGATACAATGAGCAGTTCTTC.